What follows are 26 T cell receptor beta chains derived from one specimen sequenced in a study of T-cell memory formation after mild COVID-19. TCRdb itself ran the 5' RACE reads through MiXCR, one entry per CDR3 protein. Of approximately 180,000 distinct CDR3 sequences in the sample, around 15% are singletons; the top ten hold about 1.9%. The sequencing input was PBMCs or a T cell subset sorted from them (not recorded which). The receptors stem from an adult woman who had mild COVID-19 (a few samples of this study predate the infection). Cell type and time point are not known.

This chain connects TRBV7-2 to TRBJ2-2; D unresolved. Between the trimmed V and J ends, which lost 5 bases and 6 bases, there was a span of 10 bases. This CDR3 region has 13 residues. The germline V gene encodes CDR1 SGHTA and CDR2 FQGNSA. This CDR3 reads CASSALISGELFF. The CDR3 DNA sequence: TGTGCCAGCAGCGCTCTGATCTCCGGGGAGCTGTTTTTT. Combining the CDR3 with reference TRBV7-2 and TRBJ2-2 gives the whole variable domain GAGVSQSPSNKVTEKGKDVELRCDPISGHTALYWYRQSLGQGLEFLIYFQGNSAPDKSGLPSDRFSAERTGGSVSTLTIQRTQQEDSAVYLCASSALISGELFFGEGSRLTVL.

This chain uses TRBV5-1 with TRBJ2-5; D uncertain. The CDR3 runs 13 residues. V lost 0 bases to trimming and J lost 5 bases, with 8 bases between them. Germline V gives CDR1 SGHRS, CDR2 YFSETQ. As DNA, the CDR3 is TGCGCCAGCAGCTTGGACGCGTTGGAGACCCAGTACTTC. Protein product: CASSLDALETQYF.

In this sample, this clonotype turned up a few times. V is TRBV18 and J is TRBJ2-1, with 10 bases that match TRBD2. V dropped 6 bases and J dropped 3; count of bases not matched to a gene: 5. CDR1 KGHSH and CDR2 LQKENI come from the germline V gene. The CDR3 length is 15 residues. The CDR3 spells CASSGRTSGYNEQFF. DNA for the CDR3: TGTGCCAGCTCGGGCAGGACTAGCGGCTACAATGAGCAGTTCTTC. Based on the CDR3 plus reference TRBV18 and TRBJ2-1, the full variable domain is NAGVMQNPRHLVRRRGQEARLRCSPMKGHSHVYWYRQLPEEGLKFMVYLQKENIIDESGMPKERFSAEFPKEGPSILRIQQVVRGDSAAYFCASSGRTSGYNEQFFGPGTRLTVL.

The chain links TRBV2 to TRBJ2-7; D is possibly TRBD1 (6 bases). V lost 7 bases and J lost 4, with 20 bases in between. This CDR3 has 15 residues. CDR1 SNHLY and CDR2 FYNNEI come from the germline V gene. The CDR3 sequence is CASKTDRGGRYEQYF. CDR3 nucleotides: TGTGCCAGCAAAACTGATAGAGGGGGTCGGTACGAGCAGTACTTC.

The gene calls are TRBV27 and TRBJ2-2, with a tentative D call TRBD2 (6 bases). Germline loops: CDR1 MNHEY, CDR2 SMNVEV (reference sequence). The V end was cut by 6 bases, the J end by 6 bases, with 11 bases between. The CDR3 contains 13 residues. The CDR3 is CASRLRGAGELFF. The CDR3 DNA reads TGTGCCAGCAGATTACGCGGGGCCGGGGAGCTGTTTTTT.

The chain uses TRBV12-3 or TRBV12-4 and TRBJ1-1; 8 bases map to TRBD1. The CDR3 has 15 amino acids. V lost 5 bases and J lost 1; bases outside the gene matches: 6. The CDR3 region has the DNA TGTGCCAGCAGTCCCAGGGACAGGAAGAACACTGAAGCTTTCTTT. Amino acid sequence: CASSPRDRKNTEAFF.

This clonotype was picked up many times. The chain joins TRBV18 to TRBJ2-5; a possible D gene is TRBD2 (6 bases). The V end lost 10 bases, the J end lost 3 bases, and 12 bases lay between the germline ends. The CDR3 runs to 12 residues. The germline gives CDR1 KGHSH, CDR2 LQKENI. Here the CDR3 DNA reads TGTGCCACCCTAGGAGGGAAAGAGACCCAGTACTTC. Translated: CATLGGKETQYF.

This clonotype was observed a handful of times. The chain has TRBV5-5 and TRBJ2-3; D gene uncertain. This CDR3 is 14 amino acids long. Trimming left V 4 bases short and J 3 bases short, with 12 bases between. Germline CDR1 reads SGHKS; CDR2 reads YYEKEE (reference sequence). CDR3 sequence reads: CASSPWKGTDTQYF. The CDR3 DNA reads as TGTGCCAGCAGCCCGTGGAAAGGGACAGATACGCAGTATTTT.

The genes are TRBV5-4 and TRBJ2-7, with 7 positions matching TRBD2. This CDR3 region has 14 residues. The trim removed 4 bases at V and 7 bases at J, leaving 11 bases unmatched. Germline CDR1 is SGHNT and CDR2 is YYREEE (reference sequence). The CDR3 is CASSRREAEGEQYF. CDR3 nucleotides: TGTGCCAGCAGCCGCCGGGAGGCCGAAGGGGAGCAGTACTTC. The entire variable domain, with the rest obtained from reference TRBV5-4 and TRBJ2-7, is as follows: ETGVTQSPTHLIKTRGQQVTLRCSSQSGHNTVSWYQQALGQGPQFIFQYYREEENGRGNFPPRFSGLQFPNYSSELNVNALELDDSALYLCASSRREAEGEQYFGPGTRLTVT.

This clonotype turned up a few times. The chain employs TRBV15 and TRBJ2-2, with D hard to call. Germline V CDR1 and CDR2: LNHNV, YYDKDF (reference sequence). The CDR3 is made up of 13 amino acids. Trimming stripped 6 bases from V and 7 bases from J, with 12 bases between. This chain's CDR3 is CATSAQFYGELFF. CDR3 coding DNA: TGTGCCACCAGTGCACAGTTTTACGGGGAGCTGTTTTTT.

This chain joins TRBV2 and TRBJ2-2; D is perhaps TRBD1 or TRBD2 (5 bases each). V was pared by 6 bases and J by 4 bases, with 12 bases between. The CDR3 totals 14 residues. Germline CDR1 reads SNHLY; CDR2 reads FYNNEI. CDR3 sequence: CASRVLGTTGELFF. CDR3 sequence (DNA): TGTGCCAGCAGAGTACTAGGGACCACCGGGGAGCTGTTTTTT.

The chain carries TRBV5-1 and TRBJ1-1; D might be TRBD1 (6 bases). In germline, CDR1 is SGHRS, CDR2 YFSETQ. V dropped 0 bases and J dropped 0 bases, with 12 bases sitting between them. The CDR3 spans 16 residues. CDR3 residues: CASSLALGQLNTEAFF. As DNA, the CDR3 is TGCGCCAGCAGCTTGGCCCTTGGACAGTTGAACACTGAAGCTTTCTTT.

This clonotype turned up a few times. The chain has TRBV12-3 or TRBV12-4 and TRBJ1-2, with a weak D call TRBD1 (6 bases). This CDR3 contains 13 residues. Trimming removed 6 bases from V and 3 bases from J, with 11 bases in between. The CDR3 DNA reads as TGTGCCAGCAGCCCAGGGGTCGACTATGGCTACACCTTC. This translates into CASSPGVDYGYTF.

This clonotype was picked up a small number of times. V is TRBV27 and J is TRBJ1-2; 10 bases are shared with TRBD1. Trimming took 8 bases from V and 7 from J; bases not matched to a gene: 10. This CDR3 has 14 amino acids. Germline CDR1 is MNHEY and CDR2 is SMNVEV (reference sequence). The CDR3 spells CASGPGTGAVGYTF. The CDR3 DNA sequence: TGTGCCAGCGGGCCCGGGACAGGGGCAGTTGGCTACACCTTC.

The table lists this clonotype with a few counts. V and J are TRBV20-1 and TRBJ2-5; D ambiguous. Germline V gene data show CDR1 as DFQATT and CDR2 as SNEGSKA (reference sequence). The CDR3 has 13 residues. The V end lost 2 bases, the J end lost 2 bases, and 9 bases lay between the germline ends. CDR3 in amino acids: CSARPLAQETQYF. The CDR3 DNA follows: TGCAGTGCTAGACCCTTGGCACAAGAGACCCAGTACTTC.

This clonotype turned up a few times. The CDR3 loop is CASSQVGELFF. The CDR3 nucleotides are TGCGCCAGCAGCCAAGTGGGGGAGCTGTTTTTT. The V and J genes are TRBV4-1 and TRBJ2-2; no clear D. The CDR3 loop spans 11 amino acids. V shed 1 base and J shed 8 bases, with 2 bases lying between them. Germline V CDR1 and CDR2: MGHRA, YSYEKL.

The chain links TRBV5-6 to TRBJ2-3; no firm D call. The V end was cut by 4 bases, the J end by 8 bases, with 8 bases between. Germline V gene sequence: CDR1 SGHDT, CDR2 YYEEEE. The CDR3 has 11 residues. CDR3 DNA: TGTGCCAGCAGCCAATGGGGTACGCAGTATTTT. Translated: CASSQWGTQYF.

The chain links TRBV4-1 to TRBJ2-7; 8 nucleotides line up with TRBD1. This CDR3 is 14 amino acids long. Trimming at V came to 3 bases and at J to 6 bases, leaving 7 bases not matched to a gene. CDR1 is MGHRA and CDR2 is YSYEKL in the germline V gene. The CDR3 sequence is CASSQGKTGAEQYF. In DNA form, the CDR3 reads TGCGCCAGCAGCCAGGGAAAGACAGGGGCCGAGCAGTACTTC.

This clonotype was observed a handful of times. This rearrangement joins TRBV7-2 to TRBJ2-1; D is undetermined. This CDR3 is 13 amino acids long. Germline V gene data show CDR1 as SGHTA and CDR2 as FQGNSA. V was cut by 1 base and J by 5 bases, with 6 bases left in between. The DNA of the CDR3 is TGTGCCAGCAGCTTAGACGACCACAATGAGCAGTTCTTC. Protein product: CASSLDDHNEQFF. Looking up the rest from reference TRBV7-2 and TRBJ2-1 gives the full variable domain: GAGVSQSPSNKVTEKGKDVELRCDPISGHTALYWYRQSLGQGLEFLIYFQGNSAPDKSGLPSDRFSAERTGGSVSTLTIQRTQQEDSAVYLCASSLDDHNEQFFGPGTRLTVL.

This sequence joins TRBV18 and TRBJ2-1; 8 nucleotides align to TRBD2. Looked up from germline, CDR1 is KGHSH and CDR2 is LQKENI. Losses at the gene ends were 3 bases for V and 10 bases for J; bases not matched to a gene: 8. This CDR3 region has 14 residues. The CDR3 reads CASSPQSGGEEQFF. In DNA, the CDR3 is TGTGCCAGCTCACCTCAAAGCGGGGGAGAGGAGCAGTTCTTC.

This clonotype has a handful of counts. This chain links TRBV5-1 with TRBJ2-3; 7 bases match TRBD1. The CDR3 contains 15 residues. Germline V gene sequence: CDR1 SGHRS, CDR2 YFSETQ. The V segment lost 2 bases and the J segment 3 bases; nucleotides outside the gene matches: 6. The DNA of the CDR3 is TGCGCCAGCAGCTTCAGGGGGTTTATTACAGATACGCAGTATTTT. Translation: CASSFRGFITDTQYF.

The rearrangement uses TRBV29-1 and TRBJ1-1; a possible D gene is TRBD1 (6 bases). CDR1 and CDR2 from the germline V gene are SQVTM and ANQGSEA. The V gene lost 3 bases and the J gene lost 0 bases, with 17 bases spanning the gap. The CDR3 has 16 residues. The DNA of the CDR3 is TGCAGCGTTGACCAGCCGATCGGGGGCATGAACACTGAAGCTTTCTTT. Protein sequence: CSVDQPIGGMNTEAFF.

The CDR3: CASSQRTSVSSYNEQFF. The DNA of the CDR3 is TGTGCCAGCAGCCAGAGAACTAGCGTGAGCTCCTACAATGAGCAGTTCTTC. The chain joins TRBV7-2 to TRBJ2-1; 7 bases line up with TRBD2. V lost 5 bases, J lost 0 bases, and 10 bases stayed unmatched. In germline, CDR1 is SGHTA, CDR2 FQGNSA. The CDR3 contains 17 residues.

This clonotype was observed a few times. V gene TRBV18 combines with J gene TRBJ1-2; D uncertain. This CDR3 region has 15 residues. Germline lookup yields CDR1 KGHSH and CDR2 LQKENI. Trimming shortened V by 3 bases and J by 2 bases, and 13 bases separated the two germline ends. CDR3 loop: CASSPGPSGNYGYTF. For the CDR3, the DNA is TGTGCCAGCTCACCCGGGCCGTCCGGGAACTATGGCTACACCTTC.

The rearrangement links TRBV30 to TRBJ2-1, with D uncertain. The germline gives CDR1 GTSNPN, CDR2 SVGIG (reference sequence). This CDR3 has 12 amino acids. V lost 0 bases to trimming and J lost 7 bases, with 7 bases between them. CDR3 amino acids: CAWSVLTNEQFF. The CDR3 region has the DNA TGTGCCTGGAGTGTACTCACAAATGAGCAGTTCTTC.

This clonotype was recorded many times. The chain recombines TRBV7-6 with TRBJ1-1; D may be TRBD1 (6 bases). Looked up from germline, CDR1 is SGHVS and CDR2 is FNYEAQ. This CDR3 has 16 residues. V gave up 7 bases and J gave up 3 bases, with 21 bases separating them. The CDR3, as DNA: TGTGCCAGCACCCTATTCGGGGGGGCCTTGGACACTGAAGCTTTCTTT. It yields the protein CASTLFGGALDTEAFF. Variable domain in full (rest from reference TRBV7-6 and TRBJ1-1): GAGVSQSPRYKVTKRGQDVALRCDPISGHVSLYWYRQALGQGPEFLTYFNYEAQQDKSGLPNDRFSAERPEGSISTLTIQRTEQRDSAMYRCASTLFGGALDTEAFFGQGTRLTVV.